This T cell receptor (beta chain) was sequenced in a study of OX40 agonist ivuxolimab in advanced cancers. The wider study: Aged roughly 23 to 79 with a mean of approximately 57 years, they were approximately 79% male. Findings and limits, study-wide: At 0.1 to 3.0 mg/kg, clonal expansion of CD4+ and CD8+ blood T cells had occurred by week 6.

V dropped 6 bases and J dropped 2; count of bases not matched to a gene: 3. The CDR3 contains 14 residues. Germline lookup yields CDR1 KGHSH and CDR2 LQKENI. Details on this clone: Its matching antigen is unknown.

Using immunoSEQ multiplex PCR, the repertoire was profiled, and TCRdb retains in-frame clones only, with some absent. Of 71,000 or so clones listed, around 86% are singletons. The input for sequencing was CD4+ or CD8+ T cells sorted from blood, taken in a trial of the OX40 agonist ivuxolimab. This sequence joins TRBV18 and TRBJ1-4, with TRBD1 matching 7 bases. This TCR was sampled from an adult with an advanced solid tumor such as melanoma, head and neck, liver or kidney cancer. CDR3 sequence reads: CASSLQGTNEKLFF. The CDR3 DNA reads as TGTGCCAGCTCGCTACAGGGGACTAATGAAAAACTGTTTTTT.